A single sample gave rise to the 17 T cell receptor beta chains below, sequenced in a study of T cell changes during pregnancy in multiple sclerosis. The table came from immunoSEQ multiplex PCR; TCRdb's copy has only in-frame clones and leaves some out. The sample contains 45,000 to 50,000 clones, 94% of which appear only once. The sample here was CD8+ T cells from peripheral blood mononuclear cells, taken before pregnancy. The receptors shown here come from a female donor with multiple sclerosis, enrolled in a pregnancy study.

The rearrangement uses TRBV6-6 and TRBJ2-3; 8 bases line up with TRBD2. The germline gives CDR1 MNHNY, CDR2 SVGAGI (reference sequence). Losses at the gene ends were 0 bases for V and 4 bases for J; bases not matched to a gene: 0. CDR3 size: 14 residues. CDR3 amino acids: CASSYSGGADTQYF. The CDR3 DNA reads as TGTGCCAGCAGTTACTCCGGGGGGGCAGATACGCAGTATTTT.

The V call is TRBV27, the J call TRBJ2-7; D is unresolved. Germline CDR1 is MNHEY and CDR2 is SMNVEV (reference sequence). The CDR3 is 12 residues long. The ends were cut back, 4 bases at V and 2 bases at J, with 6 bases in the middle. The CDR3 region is CASSSPAYEQYF. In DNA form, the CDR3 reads TGTGCCAGCAGTTCCCCCGCCTACGAGCAGTACTTC.

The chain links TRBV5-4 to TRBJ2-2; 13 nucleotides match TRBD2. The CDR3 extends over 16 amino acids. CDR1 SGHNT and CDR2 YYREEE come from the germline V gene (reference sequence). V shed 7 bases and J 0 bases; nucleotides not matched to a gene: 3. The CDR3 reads CASPGLAGTNTGELFF. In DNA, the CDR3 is TGTGCCAGCCCGGGACTAGCGGGGACGAACACCGGGGAGCTGTTTTTT.

The CDR3 loop is CASSPSGGGTGELFF. CDR3 sequence (DNA): TGTGCCAGCAGCCCTAGCGGGGGGGGCACCGGGGAGCTGTTTTTT. The chain uses TRBV9 and TRBJ2-2, with TRBD2 matching over 12 bases. Germline trimming cut 4 bases from V and 4 bases from J; bases unmatched to any gene: 2. The CDR3 is made up of 15 amino acids. The germline gives CDR1 SGDLS, CDR2 YYNGEE.

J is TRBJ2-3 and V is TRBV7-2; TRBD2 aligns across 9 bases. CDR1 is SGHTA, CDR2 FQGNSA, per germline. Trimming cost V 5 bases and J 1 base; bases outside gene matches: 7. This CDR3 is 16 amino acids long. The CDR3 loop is CASSILAGMGTDTQYF. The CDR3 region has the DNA TGTGCCAGCAGCATCCTAGCGGGGATGGGCACAGATACGCAGTATTTT.

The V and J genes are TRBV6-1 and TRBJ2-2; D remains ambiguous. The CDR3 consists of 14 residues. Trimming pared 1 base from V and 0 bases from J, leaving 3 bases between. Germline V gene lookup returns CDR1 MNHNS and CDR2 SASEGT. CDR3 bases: TGTGCCAGCAGTGAAGGCGCGAACACCGGGGAGCTGTTTTTT. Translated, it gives CASSEGANTGELFF.

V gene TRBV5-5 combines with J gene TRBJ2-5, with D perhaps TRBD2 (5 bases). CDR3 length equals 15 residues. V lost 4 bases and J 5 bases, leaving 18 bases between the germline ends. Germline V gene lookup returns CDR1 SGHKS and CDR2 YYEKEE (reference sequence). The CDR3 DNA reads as TGTGCCAGCAGCCCGGCGGTTGACTGGAGGGAGACCCAGTACTTC. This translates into CASSPAVDWRETQYF.

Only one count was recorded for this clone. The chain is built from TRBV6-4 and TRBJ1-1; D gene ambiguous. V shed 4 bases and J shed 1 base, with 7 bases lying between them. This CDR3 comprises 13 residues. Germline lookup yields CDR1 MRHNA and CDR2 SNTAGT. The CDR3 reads CASSARGNTEAFF. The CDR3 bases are TGTGCCAGCAGTGCGCGGGGGAACACTGAAGCTTTCTTT.

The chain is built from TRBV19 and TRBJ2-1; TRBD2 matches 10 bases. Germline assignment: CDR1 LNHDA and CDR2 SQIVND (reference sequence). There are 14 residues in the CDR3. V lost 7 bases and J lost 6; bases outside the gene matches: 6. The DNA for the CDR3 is TGTGCCAGTACCCCTGGACTAGCGGTCAATGAGCAGTTCTTC. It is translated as CASTPGLAVNEQFF.

The CDR3 spells CASSVGQAVYF. In nucleotides, the CDR3 is TGTGCCAGCAGCGTAGGACAGGCGGTATATTTT. The rearrangement links TRBV9 to TRBJ1-3; possibly TRBD1 for D (6 bases). V shed 0 bases and J shed 14 bases, with 9 bases lying between them. Germline V gives CDR1 SGDLS, CDR2 YYNGEE. The CDR3 is 11 residues long. Full variable domain (remainder filled in from reference TRBV9 and TRBJ1-3): DSGVTQTPKHLITATGQRVTLRCSPRSGDLSVYWYQQSLDQGLQFLIQYYNGEERAKGNILERFSAQQFPDLHSELNLSSLELGDSALYFCASSVGQAVYFGEGSWLTVV.

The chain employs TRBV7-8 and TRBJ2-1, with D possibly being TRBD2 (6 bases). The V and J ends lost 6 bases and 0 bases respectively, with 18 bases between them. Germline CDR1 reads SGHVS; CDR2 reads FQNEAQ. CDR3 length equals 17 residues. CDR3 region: CASSLNPGVDSYNEQFF. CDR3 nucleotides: TGTGCCAGCAGTCTTAATCCGGGAGTAGACTCCTACAATGAGCAGTTCTTC.

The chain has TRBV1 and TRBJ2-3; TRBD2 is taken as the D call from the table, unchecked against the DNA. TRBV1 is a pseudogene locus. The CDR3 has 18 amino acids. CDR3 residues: CTSSKDSPSGVGTDTQYF. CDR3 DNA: TGCACCAGCAGCAAAGATAGTCCCAGCGGGGTAGGGACAGATACGCAGTATTTT.

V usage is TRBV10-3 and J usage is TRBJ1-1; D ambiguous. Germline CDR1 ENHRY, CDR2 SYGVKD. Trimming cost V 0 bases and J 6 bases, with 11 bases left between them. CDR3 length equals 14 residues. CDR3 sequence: CAISESEVGAEAFF. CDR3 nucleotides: TGTGCCATCAGTGAGTCGGAAGTGGGAGCTGAAGCTTTCTTT.

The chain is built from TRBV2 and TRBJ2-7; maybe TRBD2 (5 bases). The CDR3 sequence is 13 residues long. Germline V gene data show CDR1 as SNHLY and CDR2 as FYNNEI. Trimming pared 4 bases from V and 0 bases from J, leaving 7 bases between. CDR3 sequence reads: CASSAEGSYEQYF. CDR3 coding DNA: TGTGCCAGCAGTGCAGAGGGCTCCTACGAGCAGTACTTC.

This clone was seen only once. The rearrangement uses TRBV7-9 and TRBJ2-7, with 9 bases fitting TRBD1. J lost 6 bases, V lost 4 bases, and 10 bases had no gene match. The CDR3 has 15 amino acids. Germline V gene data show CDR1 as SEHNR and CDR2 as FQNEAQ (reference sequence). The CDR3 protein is CASSSSGTGPLEQYF. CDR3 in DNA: TGTGCCAGCAGCTCCTCCGGGACAGGGCCTCTCGAGCAGTACTTC.

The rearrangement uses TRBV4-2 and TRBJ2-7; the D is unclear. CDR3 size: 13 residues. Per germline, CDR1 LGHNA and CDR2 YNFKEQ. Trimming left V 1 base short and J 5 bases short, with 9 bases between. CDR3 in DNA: TGTGCCAGCAGCCAAGTTTCTTCTCACGAGCAGTACTTC. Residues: CASSQVSSHEQYF.

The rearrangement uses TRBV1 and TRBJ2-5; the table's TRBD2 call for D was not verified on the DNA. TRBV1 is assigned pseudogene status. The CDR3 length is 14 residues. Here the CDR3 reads CTSSHPSGSETQYF. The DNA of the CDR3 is TGCACCAGCAGCCACCCTAGCGGGAGTGAGACCCAGTACTTC.